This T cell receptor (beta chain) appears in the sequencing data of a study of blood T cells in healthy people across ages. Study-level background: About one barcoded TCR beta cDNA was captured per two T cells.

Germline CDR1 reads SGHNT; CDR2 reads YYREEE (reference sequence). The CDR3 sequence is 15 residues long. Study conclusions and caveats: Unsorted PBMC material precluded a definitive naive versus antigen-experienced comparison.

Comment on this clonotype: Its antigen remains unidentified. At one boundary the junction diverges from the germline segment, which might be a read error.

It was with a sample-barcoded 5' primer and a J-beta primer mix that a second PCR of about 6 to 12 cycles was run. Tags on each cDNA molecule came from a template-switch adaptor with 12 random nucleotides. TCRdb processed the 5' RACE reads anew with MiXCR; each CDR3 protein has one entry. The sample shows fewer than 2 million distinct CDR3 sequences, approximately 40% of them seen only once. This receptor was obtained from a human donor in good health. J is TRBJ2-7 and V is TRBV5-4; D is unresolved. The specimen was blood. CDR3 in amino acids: CTSSLLESFSYEQYF. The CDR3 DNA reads TGTACCAGTAGCTTATTAGAGAGTTTCTCCTACGAGCAGTACTTC.